This TCR beta chain was sequenced during a study of technical replicates of blood from a handful of donors. The V gene lost 5 bases and the J gene lost 2 bases, with 13 bases spanning the gap. The CDR3 extends over 14 amino acids. Germline V gene data show CDR1 as SGHDT and CDR2 as YYEEEE. Sequencing was performed with immunoSEQ multiplex PCR; in TCRdb, only in-frame clones are kept and a portion is missing. The table shows around 60,000 clones, with 80% to 95% occurring only once. The chain is built from TRBV5-6 and TRBJ1-2; tentatively, D is TRBD1 (5 bases). What was sequenced was PBMCs. This clonotype was sampled from a human donor in good health. Some clones in this sample may be carry-over from other donors' samples. The CDR3 protein is CASSYRGVNYGYTF. In DNA, the CDR3 is TGTGCCAGCAGTTACCGGGGGGTAAACTATGGCTACACCTTC.